The sample holds a few counts of the clone carrying this TCR beta chain. The protocol was immunoSEQ multiplex PCR, while the TCRdb copy is restricted to in-frame clones and leaves out a portion. The data show 150,000 to 200,000 clones, with 75% to 90% seen just once and roughly 4.5% held by the top ten. This CDR3 has 12 amino acids. CDR1 is SGDLS and CDR2 is YYNGEE in the germline V gene. Trimming removed 3 bases from V and 7 bases from J, with 8 bases in between. The source of the sample is a study of blood T cell repertoires in COVID-19. Study-wide context: Material from acute and convalescent COVID-19 was sourced from the United States, Italy and Spain.

Ages ranged from roughly 18 to 100 years, with residence in about two dozen US areas. Cohorts were assigned according to the clinical history that participants reported. Cohort 3 recovered donors had two negative PCRs, clearance, or symptom resolution. This chain links TRBV9 with TRBJ1-3; D is uncertain. The sequenced sample was PBMCs or T cells enriched from blood (not recorded which). The clonotype originates from a woman aged 45-60 years who had recovered from COVID-19. CDR3 residues: CASSALRNTIYF. The DNA of the CDR3 is TGTGCCAGCAGCGCCCTGAGGAACACCATATATTTT. Full variable domain (remainder filled in from reference TRBV9 and TRBJ1-3): DSGVTQTPKHLITATGQRVTLRCSPRSGDLSVYWYQQSLDQGLQFLIQYYNGEERAKGNILERFSAQQFPDLHSELNLSSLELGDSALYFCASSALRNTIYFGEGSWLTVV.